This TCR beta chain emerged from a study of blood T cell repertoires in COVID-19. Study background: Nucleic acid was either cDNA or gDNA, and it came from T cells, B-cell-depleted T cells, or PBMCs.

Categorization into cohorts depended on clinical history that participants reported. The study recruited exposed participants who had met a COVID-19 case within 2 weeks before entry. The assay was immunoSEQ multiplex PCR, and TCRdb's table has in-frame clones only and misses some. The sample records around 320,000 clones, around nine tenths being singletons. This CDR3 region has 15 residues. Trimming shortened V by 0 bases and J by 2 bases, and 10 bases separated the two germline ends. CDR1 and CDR2 (germline): SGHDT, YYEEEE. V usage is TRBV5-6 and J usage is TRBJ2-3; D remains ambiguous. This TCR was recovered from a woman aged 25 to 39 who had been exposed to COVID-19. Sequenced sample: PBMCs or T cells enriched from blood (not recorded which). The CDR3 DNA reads as TGTGCCAGCAGCTTGGAATTCAGACTCACAGATACGCAGTATTTT. Encoded protein: CASSLEFRLTDTQYF.